A selection of T cell receptor beta chains follows, all from one sample in a study of blood T cells in healthy people across ages. Using its own MiXCR run on the 5' RACE reads, TCRdb lists one record per CDR3 protein. The table has roughly 500,000 distinct CDR3 sequences, about 25% seen once. Another study also made use of these data, one on T cells of mothers and their children.

Specimen: blood. The source is a boy aged 10-17 years in good health. CDR3s include the opening cysteine and the closing phenylalanine or tryptophan. D genes are given only for firm matches. Clone size appears in some rows only: once, few, many, or a class for an expanded clone.

TRBD2,TRBV5-1,TRBJ2-1,.,CASRLLAGGPDEQFF,TGCGCCAGCAGATTGCTAGCGGGAGGGCCAGATGAGCAGTTCTTC
TRBD2,TRBV5-1,TRBJ2-3,.,CASSSAGTSGSPDTQYF,TGCGCCAGCAGCTCCGCCGGGACTAGCGGGAGTCCAGATACGCAGTATTTT
TRBD1,TRBV6-2/TRBV6-3,TRBJ2-7,.,CASSYSPTGGGMQYF,TGTGCCAGCAGTTACTCTCCCACAGGGGGCGGAATGCAGTACTTC
.,TRBV7-3,TRBJ2-3,.,CASSPTGRVRLGTDTQYF,TGTGCCAGCAGCCCTACTGGGAGAGTTAGGCTCGGTACAGATACGCAGTATTTT
TRBD2,TRBV28,TRBJ2-1,few,CASSLSGLGLYNEQFF,TGTGCCAGCAGTTTGTCGGGACTAGGGCTCTACAATGAGCAGTTCTTC
.,TRBV9,TRBJ1-1,.,CASSPRGTAGTEAFF,TGTGCCAGCAGCCCCCGGGGGACCGCGGGAACTGAAGCTTTCTTT
TRBD1,TRBV7-3,TRBJ2-7,.,CASSSGTGSGYEQYF,TGTGCCAGCAGCTCCGGGACAGGGTCCGGCTACGAGCAGTACTTC
TRBD1,TRBV7-9,TRBJ1-2,few,CASSSEGQGTRGYTF,TGTGCCAGCAGCTCGGAAGGACAGGGGACTCGAGGCTACACCTTC
.,TRBV4-3,TRBJ1-6,.,CASSPRGFGALHF,TGCGCCAGCAGCCCACGGGGCTTTGGGGCCCTCCACTTT
TRBD1,TRBV7-8,TRBJ2-3,.,CASSSTRTGRDTQYF,TGTGCCAGCAGCTCCACCCGGACAGGCAGAGATACGCAGTATTTT
.,TRBV12-3/TRBV12-4,TRBJ1-2,few,CASSLGVPNYGYTF,TGTGCCAGCAGTTTGGGAGTTCCTAACTATGGCTACACCTTC
.,TRBV27,TRBJ1-2,.,CASSLSTGGYGYTF,TGTGCCAGCAGTTTATCCACCGGGGGTTATGGTTACACCTTC
TRBD1,TRBV7-9,TRBJ1-2,few,CASSATGITRGYTF,TGTGCCAGCAGCGCGACAGGGATAACCAGGGGCTACACCTTC
TRBD1,TRBV7-2,TRBJ1-1,few,CASSLVSQGAGTEAFF,TGTGCCAGCAGCTTAGTTTCCCAGGGGGCGGGCACTGAAGCTTTCTTT
.,TRBV9,TRBJ1-6,.,CASSVAADPPLHF,TGTGCCAGCAGCGTAGCTGCGGATCCACCCCTCCACTTT
TRBD1,TRBV20-1,TRBJ1-2,.,CSARQGARYGYTF,TGCAGTGCTAGACAGGGGGCGCGTTATGGCTACACCTTC
.,TRBV5-1,TRBJ1-2,few,CASSLDWTYGYTF,TGCGCCAGCAGCTTGGACTGGACCTATGGCTACACCTTC
.,TRBV11-2,TRBJ2-5,many,CASSSGTQETQYF,TGTGCCAGCAGCTCAGGGACACAAGAGACCCAGTACTTC
TRBD2,TRBV7-2,TRBJ2-7,few,CASSSTLAGGIGYEQYF,TGTGCCAGCAGCTCCACACTAGCGGGAGGGATCGGCTACGAGCAGTACTTC
.,TRBV25-1,TRBJ2-1,few,CASRESSYNEQFF,TGTGCCAGTCGGGAGAGCTCCTACAATGAGCAGTTCTTC
.,TRBV7-2,TRBJ1-6,few,CASSLAIGGSSYNSPLHF,TGTGCCAGCAGCTTAGCGATAGGGGGGAGCTCCTATAATTCACCCCTCCACTTT
.,TRBV7-9,TRBJ2-5,.,CASNLGQGETQYF,TGTGCCAGCAACTTGGGCCAGGGGGAGACCCAGTACTTC